This T cell receptor beta chain derives from a study of response to subunit inactivated influenza vaccine. General study results and limits: Authors proposed each seasonal influenza vaccination draws in few new T cells.

TCRdb independently ran MiXCR on the RT-PCR reads; one entry per CDR3 protein. The data show fewer than 350,000 distinct CDR3 sequences, with 20% to 25% seen just once and roughly 10% held by the top ten. About this clonotype itself: What it binds is not known.

CDR3 length: 15 residues. Between the trimmed V and J ends, which lost 7 bases and 3 bases, there was a span of 18 bases. The germline CDR1 and CDR2 sequences are SNHLY and FYNNEI. The receptor was derived from a man aged 45 to 70 who received an inactivated influenza vaccine. The chain combines TRBV2 with TRBJ1-2, with D tentatively TRBD1 (6 bases). The material sequenced was PBMCs from blood, taken approximately 22 months after vaccination. The CDR3 loop reads CASTPTGAAHYGYTF. Written as DNA, the CDR3 is TGTGCCAGCACACCGACAGGTGCGGCCCACTATGGCTACACCTTC.